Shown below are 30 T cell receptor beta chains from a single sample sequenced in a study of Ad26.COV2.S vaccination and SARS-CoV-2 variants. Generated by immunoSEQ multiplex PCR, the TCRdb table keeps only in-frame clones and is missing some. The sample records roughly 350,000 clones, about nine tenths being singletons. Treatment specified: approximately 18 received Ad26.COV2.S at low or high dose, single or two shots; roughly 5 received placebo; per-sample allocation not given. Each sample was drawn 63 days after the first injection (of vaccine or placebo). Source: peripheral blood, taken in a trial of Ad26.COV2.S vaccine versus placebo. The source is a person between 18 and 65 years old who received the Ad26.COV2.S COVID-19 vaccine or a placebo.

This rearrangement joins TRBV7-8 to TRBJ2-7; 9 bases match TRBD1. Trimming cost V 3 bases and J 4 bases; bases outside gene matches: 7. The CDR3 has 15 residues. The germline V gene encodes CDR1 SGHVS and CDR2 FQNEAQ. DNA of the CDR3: TGTGCCAGCAGCTTTACGGGACAGGGAACTTACGAGCAGTACTTC. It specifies CASSFTGQGTYEQYF.

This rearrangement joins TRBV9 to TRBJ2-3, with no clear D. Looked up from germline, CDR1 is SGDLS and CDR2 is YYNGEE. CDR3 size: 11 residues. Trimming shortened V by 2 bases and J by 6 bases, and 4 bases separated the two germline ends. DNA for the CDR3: TGTGCCAGCAGCGTCGACGATACGCAGTATTTT. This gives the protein CASSVDDTQYF.

The CDR3 sequence: CASSFGATQYF. In DNA, the CDR3 is TGTGCCAGCAGTTTTGGGGCCACGCAGTACTTC. The rearrangement joins TRBV12-3 or TRBV12-4 to TRBJ2-7; D might be TRBD1 (5 bases). With 3 bases removed from V and 9 bases from J, the gap between germline ends came to 9 bases. The CDR3 sequence is 11 residues long.

The CDR3 reads CASSYNENQPQHF. CDR3 bases: TGTGCCAGCAGTTACAACGAGAATCAGCCCCAGCATTTT. This chain links TRBV6-5 with TRBJ1-5, with D unclear. The V end lost 2 bases, the J end lost 4 bases, and 6 bases lay between the germline ends. CDR3 length: 13 amino acids. CDR1 is MNHEY, CDR2 SVGAGI, per germline.

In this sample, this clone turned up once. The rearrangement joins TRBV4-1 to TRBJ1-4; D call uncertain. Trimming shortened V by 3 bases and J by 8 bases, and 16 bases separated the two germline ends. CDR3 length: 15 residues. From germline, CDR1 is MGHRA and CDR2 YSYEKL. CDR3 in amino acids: CASSHEAALGEKLFF. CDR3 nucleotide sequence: TGCGCCAGCAGCCACGAGGCTGCCCTGGGCGAAAAACTGTTTTTT.

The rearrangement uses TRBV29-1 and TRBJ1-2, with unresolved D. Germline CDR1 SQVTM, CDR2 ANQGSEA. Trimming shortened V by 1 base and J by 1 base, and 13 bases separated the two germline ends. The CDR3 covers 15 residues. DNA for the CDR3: TGCAGCGTTGAAGCTTTGGGGTATATTAACTATGGCTACACCTTC. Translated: CSVEALGYINYGYTF.

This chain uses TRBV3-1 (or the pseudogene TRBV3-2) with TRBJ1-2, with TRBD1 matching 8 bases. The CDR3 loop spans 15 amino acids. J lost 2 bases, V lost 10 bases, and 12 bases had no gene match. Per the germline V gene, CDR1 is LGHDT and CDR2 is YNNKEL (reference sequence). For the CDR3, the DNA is TGTGCCAACCGGGACAGGATTTTAATCAACTATGGCTACACCTTC. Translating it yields CANRDRILINYGYTF.

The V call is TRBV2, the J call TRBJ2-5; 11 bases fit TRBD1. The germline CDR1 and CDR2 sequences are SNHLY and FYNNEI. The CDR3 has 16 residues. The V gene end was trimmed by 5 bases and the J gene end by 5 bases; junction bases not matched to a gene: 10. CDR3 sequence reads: CASSLQGQGGRETQYF. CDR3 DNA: TGTGCCAGCAGTCTCCAGGGACAGGGGGGCAGGGAGACCCAGTACTTC. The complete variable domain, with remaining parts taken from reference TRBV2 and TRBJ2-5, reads EPEVTQTPSHQVTQMGQEVILRCVPISNHLYFYWYRQILGQKVEFLVSFYNNEISEKSEIFDDQFSVERPDGSNFTLKIRSTKLEDSAMYFCASSLQGQGGRETQYFGPGTRLLVL.

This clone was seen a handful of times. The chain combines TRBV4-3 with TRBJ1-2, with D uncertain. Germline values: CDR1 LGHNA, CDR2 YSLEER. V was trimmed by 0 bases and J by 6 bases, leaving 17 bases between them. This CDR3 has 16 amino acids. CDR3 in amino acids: CASSQDRVRAYDGYTF. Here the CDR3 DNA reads TGCGCCAGCAGCCAAGATAGGGTCAGAGCGTATGATGGCTACACCTTC.

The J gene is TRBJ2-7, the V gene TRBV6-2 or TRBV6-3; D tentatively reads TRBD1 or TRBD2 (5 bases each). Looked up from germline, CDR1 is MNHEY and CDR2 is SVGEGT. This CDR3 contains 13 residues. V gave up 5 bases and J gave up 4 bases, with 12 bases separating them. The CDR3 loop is CASSQRGAYEQYF. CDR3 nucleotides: TGTGCCAGCAGTCAGCGAGGGGCTTACGAGCAGTACTTC.

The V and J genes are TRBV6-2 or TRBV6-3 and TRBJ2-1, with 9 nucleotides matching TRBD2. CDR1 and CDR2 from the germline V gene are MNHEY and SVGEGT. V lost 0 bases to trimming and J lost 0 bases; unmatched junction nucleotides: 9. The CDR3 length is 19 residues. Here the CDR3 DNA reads TGTGCCAGCAGTTACTCGATTCGGCGGGAGGGGCCCTCCTACAATGAGCAGTTCTTC. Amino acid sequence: CASSYSIRREGPSYNEQFF.

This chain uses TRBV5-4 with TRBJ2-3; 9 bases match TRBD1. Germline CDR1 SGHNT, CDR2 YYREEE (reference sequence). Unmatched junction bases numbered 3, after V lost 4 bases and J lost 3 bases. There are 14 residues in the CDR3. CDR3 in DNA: TGTGCCAGCAGCGGGGGACAGGGAACAGATACGCAGTATTTT. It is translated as CASSGGQGTDTQYF.

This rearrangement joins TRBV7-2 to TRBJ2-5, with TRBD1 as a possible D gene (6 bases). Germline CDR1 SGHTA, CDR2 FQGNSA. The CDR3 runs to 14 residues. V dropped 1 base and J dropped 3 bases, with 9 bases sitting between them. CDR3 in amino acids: CASSLGWTEETQYF. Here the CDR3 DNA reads TGTGCCAGCAGCTTAGGCTGGACAGAAGAGACCCAGTACTTC.

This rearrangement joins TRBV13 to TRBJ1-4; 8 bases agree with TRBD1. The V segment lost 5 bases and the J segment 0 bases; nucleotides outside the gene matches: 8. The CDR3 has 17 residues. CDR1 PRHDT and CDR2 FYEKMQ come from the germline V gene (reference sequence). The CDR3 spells CASSARDRRATNEKLFF. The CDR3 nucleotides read TGTGCCAGCAGCGCCCGGGACAGGAGAGCAACTAATGAAAAACTGTTTTTT.

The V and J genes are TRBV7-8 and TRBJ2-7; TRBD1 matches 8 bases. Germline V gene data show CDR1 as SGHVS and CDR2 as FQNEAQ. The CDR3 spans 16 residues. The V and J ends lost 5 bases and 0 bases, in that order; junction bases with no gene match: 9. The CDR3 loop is CASSPPKGQASYEQYF. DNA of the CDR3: TGTGCCAGCAGCCCCCCCAAGGGACAGGCCTCCTACGAGCAGTACTTC.

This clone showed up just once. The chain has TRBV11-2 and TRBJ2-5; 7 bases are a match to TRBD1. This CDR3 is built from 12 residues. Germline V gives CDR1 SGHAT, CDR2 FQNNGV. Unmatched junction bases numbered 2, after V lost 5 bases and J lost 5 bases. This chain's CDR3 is CASSHRGETQYF. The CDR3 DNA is TGTGCCAGCAGCCACAGGGGTGAGACCCAGTACTTC. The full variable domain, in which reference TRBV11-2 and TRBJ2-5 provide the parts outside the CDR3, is EAGVAQSPRYKIIEKRQSVAFWCNPISGHATLYWYQQILGQGPKLLIQFQNNGVVDDSQLPKDRFSAERLKGVDSTLKIQPAKLEDSAVYLCASSHRGETQYFGPGTRLLVL.

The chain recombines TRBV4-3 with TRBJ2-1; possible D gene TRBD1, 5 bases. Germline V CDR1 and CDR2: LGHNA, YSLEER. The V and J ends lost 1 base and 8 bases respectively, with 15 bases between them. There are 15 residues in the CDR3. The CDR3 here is CASSQGTRARDEQFF. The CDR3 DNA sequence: TGCGCCAGCAGCCAAGGGACAAGGGCCAGGGATGAGCAGTTCTTC.

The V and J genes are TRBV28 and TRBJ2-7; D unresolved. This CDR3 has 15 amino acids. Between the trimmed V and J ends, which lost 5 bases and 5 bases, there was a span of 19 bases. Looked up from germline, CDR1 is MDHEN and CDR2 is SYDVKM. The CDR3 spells CASSLGLSGWNEQYF. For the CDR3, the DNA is TGTGCCAGCAGTCTCGGGCTTAGTGGATGGAACGAGCAGTACTTC.

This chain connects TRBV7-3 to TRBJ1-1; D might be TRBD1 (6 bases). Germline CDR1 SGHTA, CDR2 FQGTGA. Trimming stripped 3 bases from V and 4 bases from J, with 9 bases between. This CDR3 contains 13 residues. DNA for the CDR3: TGTGCCAGCAGCTTCACAGGGTTCACTGAAGCTTTCTTT. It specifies CASSFTGFTEAFF.

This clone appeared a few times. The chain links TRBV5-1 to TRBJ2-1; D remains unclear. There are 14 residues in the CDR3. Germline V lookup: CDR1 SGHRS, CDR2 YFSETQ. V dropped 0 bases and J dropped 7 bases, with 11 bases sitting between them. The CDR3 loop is CASSLALKGNEQFF. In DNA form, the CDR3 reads TGCGCCAGCAGCTTGGCCTTAAAGGGTAATGAGCAGTTCTTC.

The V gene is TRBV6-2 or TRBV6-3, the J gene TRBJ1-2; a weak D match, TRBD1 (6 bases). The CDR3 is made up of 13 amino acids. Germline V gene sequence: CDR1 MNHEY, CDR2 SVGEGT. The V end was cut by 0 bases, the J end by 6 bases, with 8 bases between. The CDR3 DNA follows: TGTGCCAGCAGTTACTCTAGGACAGATGGCTACACCTTC. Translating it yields CASSYSRTDGYTF.

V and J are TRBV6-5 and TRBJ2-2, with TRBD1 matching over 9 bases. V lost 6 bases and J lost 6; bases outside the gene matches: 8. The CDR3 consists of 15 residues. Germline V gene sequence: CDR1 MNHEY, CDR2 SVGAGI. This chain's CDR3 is CASRPGTGSAGELFF. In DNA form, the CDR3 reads TGTGCCAGCAGGCCCGGGACAGGGAGTGCCGGGGAGCTGTTTTTT.

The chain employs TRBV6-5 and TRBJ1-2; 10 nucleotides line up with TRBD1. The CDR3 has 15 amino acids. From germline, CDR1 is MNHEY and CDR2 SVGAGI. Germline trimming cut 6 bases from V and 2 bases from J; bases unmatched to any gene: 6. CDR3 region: CASRGGTGENYGYTF. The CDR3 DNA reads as TGTGCCAGCAGGGGGGGGACAGGGGAAAACTATGGCTACACCTTC.

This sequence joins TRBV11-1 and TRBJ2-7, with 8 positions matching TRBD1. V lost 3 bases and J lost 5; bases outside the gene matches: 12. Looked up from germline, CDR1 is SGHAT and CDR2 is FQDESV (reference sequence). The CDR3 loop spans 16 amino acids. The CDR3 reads CASSLQRQGKSDEQYF. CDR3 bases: TGTGCCAGCAGCTTGCAGAGACAGGGGAAGAGCGACGAGCAGTACTTC.

CDR3 sequence reads: CASSPDRGSGANVLTF. As DNA, the CDR3 is TGTGCCAGCTCACCCGACAGGGGAAGTGGGGCCAACGTCCTGACTTTC. The gene calls are TRBV18 and TRBJ2-6; 8 nucleotides align to TRBD1. Germline values: CDR1 KGHSH, CDR2 LQKENI. V lost 3 bases and J lost 3; bases outside the gene matches: 4. The CDR3 covers 16 residues.

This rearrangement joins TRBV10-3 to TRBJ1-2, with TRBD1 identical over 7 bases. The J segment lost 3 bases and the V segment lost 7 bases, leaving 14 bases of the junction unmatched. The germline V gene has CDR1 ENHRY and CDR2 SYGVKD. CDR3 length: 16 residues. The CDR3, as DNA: TGTGCCATCAACGGGGCAGGGGGGAAAAAGGACTATGGCTACACCTTC. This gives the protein CAINGAGGKKDYGYTF.

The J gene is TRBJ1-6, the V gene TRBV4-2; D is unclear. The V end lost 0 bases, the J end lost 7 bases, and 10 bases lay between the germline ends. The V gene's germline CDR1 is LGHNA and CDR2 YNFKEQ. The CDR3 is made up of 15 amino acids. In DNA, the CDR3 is TGTGCCAGCAGCCAAGAAAACCGGGGAAATTCACCCCTCCACTTT. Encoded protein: CASSQENRGNSPLHF.

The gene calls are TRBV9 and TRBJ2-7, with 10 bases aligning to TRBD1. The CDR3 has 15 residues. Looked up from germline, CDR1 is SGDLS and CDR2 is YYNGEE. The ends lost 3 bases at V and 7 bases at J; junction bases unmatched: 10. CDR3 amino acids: CASSAWTGGGEEQYF. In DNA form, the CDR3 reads TGTGCCAGCAGCGCGTGGACAGGGGGAGGGGAAGAGCAGTACTTC.

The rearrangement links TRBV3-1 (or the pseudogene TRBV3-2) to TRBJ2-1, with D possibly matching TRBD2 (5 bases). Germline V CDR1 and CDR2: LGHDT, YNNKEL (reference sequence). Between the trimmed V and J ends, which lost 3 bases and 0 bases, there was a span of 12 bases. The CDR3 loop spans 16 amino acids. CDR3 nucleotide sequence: TGTGCCAGCAGCCAGGCTAGCTTTCGCTCCTACAATGAGCAGTTCTTC. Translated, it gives CASSQASFRSYNEQFF.

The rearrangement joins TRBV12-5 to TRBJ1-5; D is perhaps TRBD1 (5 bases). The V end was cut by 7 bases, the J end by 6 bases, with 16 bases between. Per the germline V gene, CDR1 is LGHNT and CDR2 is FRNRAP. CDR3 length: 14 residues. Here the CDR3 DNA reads TGTGCTAGTGCCGGGGGGGAGCAAGGTCAGCCCCAGCATTTT. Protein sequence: CASAGGEQGQPQHF.